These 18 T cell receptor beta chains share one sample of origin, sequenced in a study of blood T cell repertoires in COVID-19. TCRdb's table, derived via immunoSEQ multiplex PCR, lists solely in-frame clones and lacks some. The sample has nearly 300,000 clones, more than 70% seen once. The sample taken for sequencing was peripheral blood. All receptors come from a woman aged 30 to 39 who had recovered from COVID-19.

The CDR3 DNA sequence: TGTGCCAGCAGCCTACAGACCATGAACACTGAAGCTTTCTTT. Amino acids: CASSLQTMNTEAFF. This sequence joins TRBV7-9 and TRBJ1-1; unclear D gene. The V gene's germline CDR1 is SEHNR and CDR2 FQNEAQ (reference sequence). The CDR3 spans 14 residues. V was pared by 5 bases and J by 0 bases, with 10 bases between.

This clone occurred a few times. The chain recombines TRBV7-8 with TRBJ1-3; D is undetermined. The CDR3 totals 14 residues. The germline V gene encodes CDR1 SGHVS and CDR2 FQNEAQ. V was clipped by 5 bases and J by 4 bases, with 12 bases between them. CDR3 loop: CASSARLQGNTIYF. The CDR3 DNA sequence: TGTGCCAGCAGCGCCAGGTTGCAAGGAAACACCATATATTTT. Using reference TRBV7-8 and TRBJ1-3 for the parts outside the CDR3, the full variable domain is GAGVSQSPRYKVAKRGQDVALRCDPISGHVSLFWYQQALGQGPEFLTYFQNEAQLDKSGLPSDRFFAERPEGSVSTLKIQRTQQEDSAVYLCASSARLQGNTIYFGEGSWLTVV.

For the CDR3, the DNA is TGTGCCAGCAGTTACTCGGTTTCCGGTCGTAGCGGGATCCAAGAGACCCAGTACTTC. It codes for CASSYSVSGRSGIQETQYF. The V gene is TRBV6-2 or TRBV6-3, the J gene TRBJ2-5; 8 nucleotides agree with TRBD2. CDR1 is MNHEY, CDR2 SVGEGT, per germline. This CDR3 region has 19 residues. The V gene end was trimmed by 0 bases and the J gene end by 1 base; junction bases not matched to a gene: 13.

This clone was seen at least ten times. CDR3 residues: CASSQDSRGEYGYTF. The CDR3 bases are TGTGCCAGCAGCCAAGATAGCAGGGGTGAATATGGCTACACCTTC. This chain uses TRBV4-2 with TRBJ1-2; D perhaps matches TRBD1 (6 bases). This CDR3 has 15 amino acids. Trimming left V 0 bases short and J 5 bases short, with 13 bases between. The germline CDR1 and CDR2 sequences are LGHNA and YNFKEQ.

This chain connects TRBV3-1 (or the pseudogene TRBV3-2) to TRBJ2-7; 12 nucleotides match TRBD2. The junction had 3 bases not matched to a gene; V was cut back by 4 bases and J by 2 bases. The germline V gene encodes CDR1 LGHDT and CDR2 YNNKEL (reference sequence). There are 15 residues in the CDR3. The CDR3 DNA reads TGTGCCAGCAGCCTACTAGCGGGGGGCGCCTACGAGCAGTACTTC. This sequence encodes CASSLLAGGAYEQYF.

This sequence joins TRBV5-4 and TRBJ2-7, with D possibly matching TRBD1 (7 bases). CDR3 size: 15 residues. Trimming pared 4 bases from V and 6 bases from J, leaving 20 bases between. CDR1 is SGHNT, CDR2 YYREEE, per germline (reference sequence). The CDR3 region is CASSQGGAKGVEQYF. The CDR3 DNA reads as TGTGCCAGCAGCCAGGGGGGCGCGAAAGGTGTCGAGCAGTACTTC.

Written as DNA, the CDR3 is TGCGCCAGCAGCTACGGCGGGGGGGCAGGGGAGCAGTTCTTC. Amino acids: CASSYGGGAGEQFF. This chain uses TRBV5-1 with TRBJ2-1; 9 bases are a match to TRBD2. This CDR3 is 14 amino acids long. Germline lookup yields CDR1 SGHRS and CDR2 YFSETQ. Germline trimming cut 3 bases from V and 10 bases from J; bases unmatched to any gene: 8.

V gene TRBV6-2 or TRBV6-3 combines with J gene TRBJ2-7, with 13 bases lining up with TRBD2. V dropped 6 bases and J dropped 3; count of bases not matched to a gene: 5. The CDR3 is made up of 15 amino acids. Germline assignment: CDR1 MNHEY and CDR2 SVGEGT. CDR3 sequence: CASSPWTSGGYEQYF. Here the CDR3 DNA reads TGTGCCAGCAGCCCCTGGACTAGCGGGGGCTACGAGCAGTACTTC.

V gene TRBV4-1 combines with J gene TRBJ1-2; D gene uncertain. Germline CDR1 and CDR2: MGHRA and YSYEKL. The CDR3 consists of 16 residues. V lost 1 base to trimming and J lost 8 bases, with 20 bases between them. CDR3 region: CASSQGRTSHEEGYTF. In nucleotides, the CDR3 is TGCGCCAGCAGCCAAGGACGCACAAGTCACGAGGAGGGCTACACCTTC.

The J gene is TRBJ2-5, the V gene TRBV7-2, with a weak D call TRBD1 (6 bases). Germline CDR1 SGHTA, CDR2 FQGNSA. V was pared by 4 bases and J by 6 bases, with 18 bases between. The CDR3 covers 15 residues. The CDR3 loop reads CASSSPTGTRKTQYF. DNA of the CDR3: TGTGCCAGCAGCTCCCCTACAGGGACGAGGAAGACCCAGTACTTC.

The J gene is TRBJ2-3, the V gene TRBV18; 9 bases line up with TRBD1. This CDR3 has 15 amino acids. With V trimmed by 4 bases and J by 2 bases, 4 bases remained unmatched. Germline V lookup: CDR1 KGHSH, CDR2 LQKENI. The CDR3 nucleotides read TGTGCCAGCTCACTAAGGACAGGGGACACAGATACGCAGTATTTT. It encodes CASSLRTGDTDTQYF. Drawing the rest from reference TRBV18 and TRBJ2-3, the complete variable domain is NAGVMQNPRHLVRRRGQEARLRCSPMKGHSHVYWYRQLPEEGLKFMVYLQKENIIDESGMPKERFSAEFPKEGPSILRIQQVVRGDSAAYFCASSLRTGDTDTQYFGPGTRLTVL.

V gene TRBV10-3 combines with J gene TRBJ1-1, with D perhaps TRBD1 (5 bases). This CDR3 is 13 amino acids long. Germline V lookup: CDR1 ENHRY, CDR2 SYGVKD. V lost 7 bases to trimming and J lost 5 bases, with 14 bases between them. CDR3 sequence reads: CAITGGVGTEAFF. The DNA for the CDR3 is TGTGCCATCACGGGGGGAGTGGGGACTGAAGCTTTCTTT.

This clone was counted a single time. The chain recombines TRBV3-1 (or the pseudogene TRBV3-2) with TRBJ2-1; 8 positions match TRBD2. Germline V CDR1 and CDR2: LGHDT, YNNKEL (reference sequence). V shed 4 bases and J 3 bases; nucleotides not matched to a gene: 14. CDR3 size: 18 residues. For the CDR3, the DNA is TGTGCCAGCAGCCCTACATCGCGGGGGGCCCTATACTACAATGAGCAGTTCTTC. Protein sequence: CASSPTSRGALYYNEQFF.

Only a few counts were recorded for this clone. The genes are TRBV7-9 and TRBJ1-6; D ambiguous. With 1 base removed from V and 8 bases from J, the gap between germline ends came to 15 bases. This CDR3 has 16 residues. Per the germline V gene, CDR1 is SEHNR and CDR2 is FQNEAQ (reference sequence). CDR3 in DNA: TGTGCCAGCAGCTTAGTGGTCGGCAGCGGACATTCACCCCTCCACTTT. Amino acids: CASSLVVGSGHSPLHF.

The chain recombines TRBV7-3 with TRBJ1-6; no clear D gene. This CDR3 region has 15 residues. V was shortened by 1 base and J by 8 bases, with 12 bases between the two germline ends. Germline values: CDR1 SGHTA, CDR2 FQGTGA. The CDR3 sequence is CASSLSPGFDSPLHF. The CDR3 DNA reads TGTGCCAGCAGCTTAAGTCCGGGATTTGATTCACCCCTCCACTTT.

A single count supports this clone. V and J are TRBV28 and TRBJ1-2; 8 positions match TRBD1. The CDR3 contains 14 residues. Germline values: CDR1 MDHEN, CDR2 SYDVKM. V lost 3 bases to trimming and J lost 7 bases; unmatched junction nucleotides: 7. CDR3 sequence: CASSFRGQLVGYTF. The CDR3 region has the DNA TGTGCCAGCAGTTTCAGGGGGCAATTAGTTGGCTACACCTTC.

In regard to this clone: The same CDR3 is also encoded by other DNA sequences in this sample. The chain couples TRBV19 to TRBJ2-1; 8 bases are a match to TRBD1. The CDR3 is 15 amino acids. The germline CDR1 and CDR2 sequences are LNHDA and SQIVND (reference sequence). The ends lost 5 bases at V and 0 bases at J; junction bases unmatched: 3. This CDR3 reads CASSVDRGSYNEQFF. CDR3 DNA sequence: TGTGCCAGTAGTGTTGACAGGGGCTCCTACAATGAGCAGTTCTTC. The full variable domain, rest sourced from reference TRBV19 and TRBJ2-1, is DGGITQSPKYLFRKEGQNVTLSCEQNLNHDAMYWYRQDPGQGLRLIYYSQIVNDFQKGDIAEGYSVSREKKESFPLTVTSAQKNPTAFYLCASSVDRGSYNEQFFGPGTRLTVL.

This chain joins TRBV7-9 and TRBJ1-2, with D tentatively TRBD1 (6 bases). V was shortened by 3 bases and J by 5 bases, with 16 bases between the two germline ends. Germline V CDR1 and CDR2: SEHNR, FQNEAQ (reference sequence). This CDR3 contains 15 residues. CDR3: CASSFPVRGKYGYTF. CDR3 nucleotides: TGTGCCAGCAGCTTCCCGGTGAGGGGGAAGTATGGCTACACCTTC.